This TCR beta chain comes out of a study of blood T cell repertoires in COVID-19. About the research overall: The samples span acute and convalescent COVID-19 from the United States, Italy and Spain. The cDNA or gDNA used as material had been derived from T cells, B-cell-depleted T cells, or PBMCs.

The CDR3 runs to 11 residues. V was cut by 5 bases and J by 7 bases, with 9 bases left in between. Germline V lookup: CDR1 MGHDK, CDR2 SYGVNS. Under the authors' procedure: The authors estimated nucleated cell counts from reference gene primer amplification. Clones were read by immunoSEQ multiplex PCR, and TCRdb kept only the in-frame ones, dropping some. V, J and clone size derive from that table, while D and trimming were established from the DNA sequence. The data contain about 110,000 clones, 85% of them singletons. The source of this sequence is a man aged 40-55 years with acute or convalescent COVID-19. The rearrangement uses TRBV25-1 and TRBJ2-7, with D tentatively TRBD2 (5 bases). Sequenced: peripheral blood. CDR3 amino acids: CASSLSGEQYF. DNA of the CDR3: TGTGCCAGCAGTCTGTCGGGGGAGCAGTACTTC.